The present T cell receptor (beta chain) was sequenced within a study of regulatory T cells in long-lasting Graves disease. The ends lost 1 base at V and 2 bases at J; junction bases unmatched: 7. The CDR3 length is 16 residues. The V gene's germline CDR1 is SGHVS and CDR2 FNYEAQ. Arm-PCR of CDR3 regions with iRepertoire HTBI primers generated TCR beta libraries. TCRdb itself ran the multiplex PCR reads through MiXCR, one entry per CDR3 protein. The sample yields about 660,000 distinct CDR3 sequences, around 30% seen once. This clonotype was detected a few times. Stated time point: persistent/refractory GD, antithyroid drugs over 5 years with positive TRAb. PBMC RNA was the source of the TCR library. Patients came through an endocrinology department, and that department was in Xi'an, China.

The origin of this receptor is a female donor with Graves disease. V and J are TRBV7-6 and TRBJ2-7; 8 bases align to TRBD2. The source material was peripheral blood mononuclear cells (PBMCs), sampled when the disease was refractory, from a patient treated with antithyroid drugs. CDR3 DNA: TGTGCCAGCAGCTTAGGCGATATAGCGGGGCCCTACGAGCAGTACTTC. Protein product: CASSLGDIAGPYEQYF.